A selection of T cell receptor beta chains follows, all from one sample in a study of vaccination effects on CD4 cells after COVID-19. No antigen is known for these receptors. Clones were sequenced by immunoSEQ multiplex PCR, and TCRdb holds only the in-frame ones, with some missing. The data show about 81,000 clones, around 74% seen once. The sample in question was CD4+ T cells from PBMCs cultured with HCoV-OC43 spike peptides, obtained after COVID-19 vaccination. These receptors originate from a human donor who received a COVID-19 vaccine. CDR3s include the opening cysteine and the closing phenylalanine or tryptophan. Fields, in order: clone size, D gene, J gene, V gene, CDR3 DNA, CDR3 protein. The D gene is left open where the match is weak. Not all rows give a size; the values are once, few, many and, for expanded clones, a class.

clone_size: once
d_call: NA
j_call: TRBJ1-6
v_call: TRBV2
cdr3_nt: TGTGCCAGCGGCCGGGCCTTAGTCAATTCACCCCTCCACTTT
cdr3_aa: CASGRALVNSPLHF

clone_size: NA
d_call: NA
j_call: TRBJ2-6
v_call: TRBV19
cdr3_nt: TGTGCCAGTAGTTCACAGGCCACCCCTGGGGCCAACGTCCTGACTTTC
cdr3_aa: CASSSQATPGANVLTF

clone_size: NA
d_call: NA
j_call: TRBJ1-1
v_call: TRBV9
cdr3_nt: TGTGCCAGCAGCGTAGGAGTGAGGGGGAACACTGAAGCTTTCTTT
cdr3_aa: CASSVGVRGNTEAFF

clone_size: NA
d_call: TRBD1
j_call: TRBJ1-2
v_call: TRBV3-1/TRBV3-2
cdr3_nt: TGTGCCAGCAGCCAAGACAGGGGGCCAAACTATGGCTACACCTTC
cdr3_aa: CASSQDRGPNYGYTF

clone_size: once
d_call: NA
j_call: TRBJ2-3
v_call: TRBV25-1
cdr3_nt: TGTGCCAGCAGTGAATCTCCGTCGGGCAGACATACAGATACGCAGTATTTT
cdr3_aa: CASSESPSGRHTDTQYF

clone_size: NA
d_call: NA
j_call: TRBJ2-3
v_call: TRBV5-1
cdr3_nt: TGCGCCAGCAGCTTGGGACGGTCCACAGATACGCAGTATTTT
cdr3_aa: CASSLGRSTDTQYF

clone_size: few
d_call: NA
j_call: TRBJ1-4
v_call: TRBV24-1
cdr3_nt: TGTGCCACCAGTGATAACAGCGAAAAACTGTTTTTT
cdr3_aa: CATSDNSEKLFF

clone_size: NA
d_call: NA
j_call: TRBJ2-5
v_call: TRBV24-1
cdr3_nt: TGTGCCACCAGTGACCCCCGGGTTCCCCAAGAGACCCAGTACTTC
cdr3_aa: CATSDPRVPQETQYF

clone_size: NA
d_call: TRBD1
j_call: TRBJ2-5
v_call: TRBV5-1
cdr3_nt: TGCGCCAGCAGCGCCCCGATTACAGGGGCTGGAGAGACCCAGTACTTC
cdr3_aa: CASSAPITGAGETQYF

clone_size: NA
d_call: NA
j_call: TRBJ2-1
v_call: TRBV28
cdr3_nt: TGTGCCAGCACCACTAGGCCAGGGGAGCAGTTCTTC
cdr3_aa: CASTTRPGEQFF

clone_size: NA
d_call: NA
j_call: TRBJ1-5
v_call: TRBV2
cdr3_nt: TGTGCCAGCTCCGGCCAGGCCCTTAGCAATCAGCCCCAGCATTTT
cdr3_aa: CASSGQALSNQPQHF

clone_size: NA
d_call: TRBD2
j_call: TRBJ2-3
v_call: TRBV12-5
cdr3_nt: TGTGCTAGTGGCCAAACTAGCGCAGATACGCAGTATTTT
cdr3_aa: CASGQTSADTQYF

clone_size: NA
d_call: NA
j_call: TRBJ1-2
v_call: TRBV2
cdr3_nt: TGTGCCAGCAAATCGGGCTCCGTTAGTGGCTACACCTTC
cdr3_aa: CASKSGSVSGYTF

clone_size: few
d_call: NA
j_call: TRBJ1-2
v_call: TRBV15
cdr3_nt: TGTGCCACCAGCAGAGATTTTGGGGATAGATATGGCTATACCTTC
cdr3_aa: CATSRDFGDRYGYTF

clone_size: NA
d_call: NA
j_call: TRBJ1-1
v_call: TRBV5-1
cdr3_nt: TGCGCCAGCAGCTTGGCATTGAAGAACACTGAAGCTTTCTTT
cdr3_aa: CASSLALKNTEAFF

clone_size: NA
d_call: TRBD1
j_call: TRBJ1-1
v_call: TRBV3-1/TRBV3-2
cdr3_nt: TGTGCCAGCAGCCAAGCAGGGGGTGGGAACACTGAAGCTTTCTTT
cdr3_aa: CASSQAGGGNTEAFF

clone_size: NA
d_call: NA
j_call: TRBJ1-1
v_call: TRBV11-1
cdr3_nt: TGTGCCAGCAGCTTACTAAAGGGGATGGAAGCTTTCTTT
cdr3_aa: CASSLLKGMEAFF

clone_size: NA
d_call: NA
j_call: TRBJ2-3
v_call: TRBV27
cdr3_nt: TGTGCCAGTCGCCAGATGGGGGCATTGGGCACAGATACGCAGTATTTT
cdr3_aa: CASRQMGALGTDTQYF

clone_size: NA
d_call: TRBD1
j_call: TRBJ2-2
v_call: TRBV5-1
cdr3_nt: TGCGCCAGCAGCTTTCGACAGGGGGCTGGGACCGGGGAGCTGTTTTTT
cdr3_aa: CASSFRQGAGTGELFF

clone_size: once
d_call: TRBD2
j_call: TRBJ2-1
v_call: TRBV7-9
cdr3_nt: TGTGCCAGCAGCCCCTCCGGGACTAGCGGGTACAATGAGCAGTTCTTC
cdr3_aa: CASSPSGTSGYNEQFF

clone_size: NA
d_call: NA
j_call: TRBJ1-2
v_call: TRBV30
cdr3_nt: TGTGCCTGGAGTGTCCTGAACTATGGCTACACCTTC
cdr3_aa: CAWSVLNYGYTF

clone_size: NA
d_call: TRBD2
j_call: TRBJ2-3
v_call: TRBV20-1
cdr3_nt: TGCAGTGCTAGTATAGCGGGAGCTAGCACAGATACGCAGTATTTT
cdr3_aa: CSASIAGASTDTQYF

clone_size: few
d_call: NA
j_call: TRBJ1-3
v_call: TRBV6-5
cdr3_nt: TGTGCCAGCAGTTACAGTTCTGGAAACACCATATATTTT
cdr3_aa: CASSYSSGNTIYF

clone_size: NA
d_call: NA
j_call: TRBJ2-6
v_call: TRBV2
cdr3_nt: TGTGCCAGCAACGGGGCCAACGTCCTGACTTTC
cdr3_aa: CASNGANVLTF

clone_size: once
d_call: TRBD2
j_call: TRBJ2-4
v_call: TRBV28
cdr3_nt: TGTGCCAGCAGTTTGGGGGGGGCCAAAAACATTCAGTACTTC
cdr3_aa: CASSLGGAKNIQYF

clone_size: NA
d_call: NA
j_call: TRBJ2-3
v_call: TRBV5-1
cdr3_nt: TGCGCCAGCAGCTTGGACAGGGCCGGAAACACAGATACGCAGTATTTT
cdr3_aa: CASSLDRAGNTDTQYF

clone_size: NA
d_call: NA
j_call: TRBJ2-1
v_call: TRBV27
cdr3_nt: TGTGCCAGCAGACCTCAGTTCGTATGGAATGAGCAGTTCTTC
cdr3_aa: CASRPQFVWNEQFF

clone_size: NA
d_call: NA
j_call: TRBJ2-6
v_call: TRBV12-5
cdr3_nt: TGTGCTAGTGGTTCCTCCGGGGCCAACGTCCTGACTTTC
cdr3_aa: CASGSSGANVLTF

clone_size: NA
d_call: NA
j_call: TRBJ1-5
v_call: TRBV6-4
cdr3_nt: TGTGCCAGCAGTCCACATAGCAATCAGCCCCAGCATTTT
cdr3_aa: CASSPHSNQPQHF

clone_size: NA
d_call: NA
j_call: TRBJ1-1
v_call: TRBV7-3
cdr3_nt: TGTGCCAGCAGCTTAAGGGGGCAGGACACTGAAGCTTTCTTT
cdr3_aa: CASSLRGQDTEAFF

clone_size: NA
d_call: NA
j_call: TRBJ1-2
v_call: TRBV29-1
cdr3_nt: TGCAGCGTTCGGCCCGATAACTATGGCTACACCTTC
cdr3_aa: CSVRPDNYGYTF

clone_size: NA
d_call: NA
j_call: TRBJ2-2
v_call: TRBV1
cdr3_nt: TGCACCAGCAGCCCCGCACGTCACGATAAGAACACCGGGGAGCTGTTTTTT
cdr3_aa: CTSSPARHDKNTGELFF

clone_size: NA
d_call: TRBD1
j_call: TRBJ1-5
v_call: TRBV19
cdr3_nt: TGTGCCAGTAGCAGGACAGGGACCAAGAATCAGCCCCAGCATTTT
cdr3_aa: CASSRTGTKNQPQHF

clone_size: once
d_call: NA
j_call: TRBJ2-2
v_call: TRBV21-1
cdr3_nt: TGTGCCAGCAGCAAAGGAGCGGGGCCGACTAGCGGGGGGTCCAACACCGGGGAGCTGTTTTTT
cdr3_aa: CASSKGAGPTSGGSNTGELFF

clone_size: NA
d_call: NA
j_call: TRBJ1-2
v_call: TRBV28
cdr3_nt: TGTGCCAGCCGAACAGGGAATCAACGCTACACCTTC
cdr3_aa: CASRTGNQRYTF

clone_size: NA
d_call: NA
j_call: TRBJ1-2
v_call: TRBV28
cdr3_nt: TGTGCCAGCAGTTTCAGTGACAGGACTAACTATGGCTACACCTTC
cdr3_aa: CASSFSDRTNYGYTF

clone_size: NA
d_call: NA
j_call: TRBJ1-2
v_call: TRBV9
cdr3_nt: TGTGCCAGCAGCGTAGAGGGCAGTGCTGGCTACACCTTC
cdr3_aa: CASSVEGSAGYTF

clone_size: NA
d_call: NA
j_call: TRBJ2-3
v_call: TRBV6-6
cdr3_nt: TGTGCCAGCAGCCTATCCTGGGTAGCAGATACGCAGTATTTT
cdr3_aa: CASSLSWVADTQYF

clone_size: NA
d_call: NA
j_call: TRBJ1-2
v_call: TRBV6-1
cdr3_nt: TGTGCCAGCAGTGAAATAGGGGGGGGTCTAATGGGAGGCTACACCTTC
cdr3_aa: CASSEIGGGLMGGYTF

clone_size: NA
d_call: NA
j_call: TRBJ2-6
v_call: TRBV6-5
cdr3_nt: TGTGCCACCTGGACTACTGGGGCCAACGTCCTGACTTTC
cdr3_aa: CATWTTGANVLTF

clone_size: NA
d_call: NA
j_call: TRBJ1-4
v_call: TRBV10-3
cdr3_nt: TGTGCCATCAGCCCCTATGAGGGGCCGGGTGAAAAACTGTTTTTT
cdr3_aa: CAISPYEGPGEKLFF

clone_size: few
d_call: NA
j_call: TRBJ1-6
v_call: TRBV5-1
cdr3_nt: TGCGCCAGCAGAGTTGAAGATTCACCCCTCCACTTT
cdr3_aa: CASRVEDSPLHF

clone_size: NA
d_call: TRBD1
j_call: TRBJ1-3
v_call: TRBV18
cdr3_nt: TGTGCCAGCTTTCGACCGGGACAGAGCTCTGGAAACACCATATATTTT
cdr3_aa: CASFRPGQSSGNTIYF

clone_size: NA
d_call: TRBD1
j_call: TRBJ1-6
v_call: TRBV12-5
cdr3_nt: TGTGCTAGTGGTTTGGCCAGGGGGGCAGGGATAAATTCACCCCTCCACTTT
cdr3_aa: CASGLARGAGINSPLHF

clone_size: NA
d_call: NA
j_call: TRBJ2-1
v_call: TRBV24-1
cdr3_nt: TGTGCCACCAGTGATCGGACCGGTGAGCAGTTCTTC
cdr3_aa: CATSDRTGEQFF

clone_size: NA
d_call: TRBD1
j_call: TRBJ1-5
v_call: TRBV19
cdr3_nt: TGTGCCAGTAGTGCTCTCGGGGACAGGGGCCGCCGGGGGGGCAATCAGCCCCAGCATTTT
cdr3_aa: CASSALGDRGRRGGNQPQHF

clone_size: NA
d_call: NA
j_call: TRBJ1-6
v_call: TRBV5-1
cdr3_nt: TGCGCCAGCAGCTTGGAAGGGCCGTCCTATAATTCACCCCTCCACTTT
cdr3_aa: CASSLEGPSYNSPLHF

clone_size: NA
d_call: NA
j_call: TRBJ2-5
v_call: TRBV18
cdr3_nt: TGTGCCAGCTCACCAGTCCCGGGGGCAGGAGAGACCCAGTACTTC
cdr3_aa: CASSPVPGAGETQYF

clone_size: NA
d_call: NA
j_call: TRBJ1-6
v_call: TRBV5-5
cdr3_nt: TGTGCCAGCGTCCAGGCGGCCTATAATTCACCCCTCCACTTT
cdr3_aa: CASVQAAYNSPLHF

clone_size: NA
d_call: NA
j_call: TRBJ1-4
v_call: TRBV12-3/TRBV12-4
cdr3_nt: TGTGCCAGCAATGGGCAGGGAAGTGAAAAACTGTTTTTT
cdr3_aa: CASNGQGSEKLFF

clone_size: NA
d_call: TRBD1
j_call: TRBJ2-6
v_call: TRBV4-1
cdr3_nt: TGCGCCAGCAGCCAAACCCCGACAGGGGCTGGGGCCAACGTCCTGACTTTC
cdr3_aa: CASSQTPTGAGANVLTF

clone_size: few
d_call: TRBD2
j_call: TRBJ2-5
v_call: TRBV4-3
cdr3_nt: TGCGCCAGCAGCCTCAGCCCAGGAACAGGAGCGGGGGAGACCCAGTACTTC
cdr3_aa: CASSLSPGTGAGETQYF

clone_size: few
d_call: NA
j_call: TRBJ2-2
v_call: TRBV28
cdr3_nt: TGTGCCAGCAGTTTCAACACCGGGGAGCTGTTTTTT
cdr3_aa: CASSFNTGELFF

clone_size: NA
d_call: TRBD1
j_call: TRBJ2-3
v_call: TRBV7-2
cdr3_nt: TGTGCCAGCAGCTCGGACAGGGGGTCAGATACGCAGTATTTT
cdr3_aa: CASSSDRGSDTQYF

clone_size: few
d_call: TRBD1
j_call: TRBJ1-1
v_call: TRBV28
cdr3_nt: TGTGCCAGCAGCGACAGGGCCACTGAAGCTTTCTTT
cdr3_aa: CASSDRATEAFF

clone_size: NA
d_call: TRBD1
j_call: TRBJ1-3
v_call: TRBV9
cdr3_nt: TGTGCCAGATGGACAGGGACCGGAAACACCATATATTTT
cdr3_aa: CARWTGTGNTIYF

clone_size: NA
d_call: NA
j_call: TRBJ1-5
v_call: TRBV28
cdr3_nt: TGTGCCAGCAGCCCCAATCAGCCCCAGCATTTT
cdr3_aa: CASSPNQPQHF